The clone carrying this T cell receptor (beta chain) has only one observation. Antigen unknown. This sample is part of a study of coeliac disease. The study, taken as a whole, reports: Control samples showed higher TRB and TRG clonality than intraepithelial and lamina propria samples in active celiac disease.

Trimming cost V 2 bases and J 4 bases; bases outside gene matches: 11. Germline lookup yields CDR1 SGHRS and CDR2 YFSETQ. The CDR3 is made up of 17 amino acids. Profiling relied on immunoSEQ multiplex PCR, and the TCRdb table lists in-frame clones only, not all of them. The data show approximately 1,300 clones, about 57% seen once. The chain combines TRBV5-1 with TRBJ2-3; 9 bases line up with TRBD1. This sequence originates from a man between 65 and 85 years old without celiac disease. Sequencing was done on a sample of intraepithelial lymphocytes from the gut. This chain's CDR3 is CASSFTGGVNKADTQYF. In DNA, the CDR3 is TGCGCCAGCAGCTTTACAGGGGGCGTGAATAAGGCAGATACGCAGTATTTT. Full variable domain (missing parts from reference TRBV5-1 and TRBJ2-3): KAGVTQTPRYLIKTRGQQVTLSCSPISGHRSVSWYQQTPGQGLQFLFEYFSETQRNKGNFPGRFSGRQFSNSRSEMNVSTLELGDSALYLCASSFTGGVNKADTQYFGPGTRLTVL.